This T cell receptor beta chain originates from a study of tissue T cells after allogeneic stem cell transplantation (dated by TCRdb to between 2021 and 2023). General notes on the study: The study profiled TCR beta repertoires across many tissues from research autopsies of patients with and without GVHD, plus mouse models of GVHD. On the human side, the study was prospective and observational, with no blinding or randomization. The full study reports these points: Few T cell clones were found to be shared across patients, but shared repertoire signatures across patients were revealed in a tissue-specific fashion by motif-based clustering. Within patients, how anatomically similar the tissues were was a key factor in shaping TCR repertoire composition, regardless of disease or transplant status. A small and clinically heterogeneous patient cohort was studied, and sampling depth was acknowledged as a limitation. Which tissue TCRs were alloreactive or antigen-specific was not determined in the study, and some of the clones might have been host cells that persisted. In both patients and mice, T cells from blood and spleen picked up only a limited part of the TCR repertoire that was detected in tissues.

Library construction relied on the immunoSEQ multiplex PCR assay. TCRbeta CDR3 sequencing was performed at survey depth by Adaptive Biotechnologies, and CDR3 sequences, V/J genes, productive frequency and template counts were reported. TCR beta CDR3 regions were amplified from genomic DNA instead of RNA. As for the original processing: Jensen-Shannon divergence served to quantify pairwise repertoire overlap between tissues, with 0 meaning identical and 1 meaning complete divergence. Based on pairwise JSD values, tissues were grouped by single-linkage agglomerative hierarchical clustering, and the results were shown as dendrograms. GLIPH2 was applied to all patient samples using simulation_depth 1000, kmer_min_depth 3, and cdr3_length_cutoff 8, and only groups with more than two unique CDR3s were retained. A standardized tissue-overlap score was calculated by extrapolating Jaccard GLIPH-group overlap across patients to a standard repertoire size of 1000 clones. To look at how diversity was associated with clinical or experimental variables, linear mixed-effect models were used, with tissue treated as a fixed effect and individual treated as a random effect. Here the immuneACCESS table is served through TCRdb, limited to in-frame sequences with V and J called. Missing clones are a known gap in these copies; in checked studies unresolved V genes cover under half, and the rest lacks a known reason. Clonal size and the V and J genes are those of that table, whereas D and trimming came from the DNA. The sample contains approximately 20,000 clones, around 70% of them found a single time. The leading ten clones occupy approximately 0.41% of the sample.

V ends up 3 bases short and J 2 bases short, with an unmatched junction base count of 3. From a lookup of the germline V gene (reference sequence), CDR1 and CDR2 are NSQYPW and LRSPGD. From the cysteine up to the phenylalanine, the CDR3 has a length of 14 residues. Only the CDR3 bases that were read are kept: 39 of them, in frame from base 1. This clone came up a few times. The antigen it binds to is not known. The gene nomenclature and germline references here are murine. The read finishes 1 residue shy of the CDR3 end, and the germline J gene is used to complete it. Rearrangement joined TRBV1 to TRBJ2-7; the central 8 bases match TRBD1. This clonotype was sampled from a female BALB/c mouse in good health. The MHC haplotype of this strain is H2-d. Sequenced: blood. The CDR3 corresponds to CTCSAVTGAYEQYF. Partial CDR3 DNA: TGCACCTGCAGTGCCGTGACAGGGGCCTATGAACAGTAC.